A single sample is the source of the 3 T cell receptor beta chains below, sequenced in a study of OX40 agonist ivuxolimab in advanced cancers. Sequenced by immunoSEQ multiplex PCR; TCRdb stores in-frame clones only, minus some. The sample gives 35,000 to 45,000 clones, 80% to 90% of which show up once; around 16% is in the top ten. The material sequenced was CD4+ or CD8+ T cells sorted from blood, taken in a trial of the OX40 agonist ivuxolimab. These receptors originate from an adult with an advanced solid tumor such as melanoma, head and neck, liver or kidney cancer.

The chain is built from TRBV19 and TRBJ2-1; perhaps TRBD1 as D (6 bases). The CDR3 is made up of 14 amino acids. CDR1 and CDR2 from the germline V gene are LNHDA and SQIVND (reference sequence). Trimming pared 5 bases from V and 12 bases from J, leaving 20 bases between. CDR3 protein: CASSVVSRGPGQFF. The DNA for the CDR3 is TGTGCCAGTAGTGTAGTATCCAGGGGCCCCGGGCAGTTCTTC. Supplemented by reference TRBV19 and TRBJ2-1, the full variable domain reads DGGITQSPKYLFRKEGQNVTLSCEQNLNHDAMYWYRQDPGQGLRLIYYSQIVNDFQKGDIAEGYSVSREKKESFPLTVTSAQKNPTAFYLCASSVVSRGPGQFFGPGTRLTVL.

This chain joins TRBV19 and TRBJ2-4; 10 nucleotides agree with TRBD2. Germline CDR1 and CDR2: LNHDA and SQIVND (reference sequence). V trimming: 10 bases; J trimming: 2 bases; junction bases outside the gene matches: 14. This CDR3 comprises 17 residues. CDR3 protein: CATLAGDITGTKNIQYF. The DNA of the CDR3 is TGTGCCACCCTAGCGGGAGATATAACGGGAACCAAAAACATTCAGTACTTC.

The CDR3 loop is CASSIGQGGQPQHF. CDR3 sequence (DNA): TGTGCCAGCAGCATCGGACAAGGCGGTCAGCCCCAGCATTTT. V gene TRBV5-6 combines with J gene TRBJ1-5; tentatively, D is TRBD1 (5 bases). CDR3 size: 14 residues. V was shortened by 4 bases and J by 6 bases, with 14 bases between the two germline ends. Germline V gives CDR1 SGHDT, CDR2 YYEEEE.